The source of this T cell receptor (beta chain) is a study of Graves' ophthalmopathy and Graves' hyperthyroidism. Diagnosis used clinical symptoms, serum thyroxine, TRAb, thyroid ultrasound and orbital computed tomography. Amplification targeted the TCR beta CDR3 regions, with RNA transcripts as the source material. HTBI primers primed a first-round RT-PCR, and a second-round multiplex PCR followed. TCRdb fed the multiplex PCR reads into MiXCR, producing one record per CDR3 protein. The sample yields 35,000 to 50,000 distinct CDR3 sequences, about half seen once. The germline V and J ends were trimmed by 4 bases and 6 bases, with 10 bases remaining between them. Per germline, CDR1 ENHRY and CDR2 SYGVKD. This CDR3 is 12 amino acids long.

The receptor was derived from an adult woman with stable Graves' hyperthyroidism. The sample was peripheral blood. The chain uses TRBV10-3 and TRBJ2-7; tentative D call: TRBD1 (5 bases). CDR3 loop: CAISGTPGEQYF. CDR3 coding DNA: TGTGCCATCAGTGGGACACCAGGCGAGCAGTACTTC.